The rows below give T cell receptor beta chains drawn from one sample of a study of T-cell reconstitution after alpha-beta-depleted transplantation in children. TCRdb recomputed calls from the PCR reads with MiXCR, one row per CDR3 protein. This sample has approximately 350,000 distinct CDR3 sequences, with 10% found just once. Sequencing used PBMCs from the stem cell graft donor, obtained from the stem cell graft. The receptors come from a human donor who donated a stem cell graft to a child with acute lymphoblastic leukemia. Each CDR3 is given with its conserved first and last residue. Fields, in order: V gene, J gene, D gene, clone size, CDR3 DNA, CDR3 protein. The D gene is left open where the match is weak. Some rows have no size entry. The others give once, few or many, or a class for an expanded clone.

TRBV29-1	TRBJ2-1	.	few	TGCAGCGTTGACTCGGGGGCGGAAGAGCAGTTCTTC	CSVDSGAEEQFF
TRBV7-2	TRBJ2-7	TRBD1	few	TGTGCCAGCAGCTTTCAGGGACAGGCCTACGAGCAGTACTTC	CASSFQGQAYEQYF
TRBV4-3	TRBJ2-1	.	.	TGCGCCAGCAGCCCACCAGGTGGAAACAATGAGCAGTTCTTC	CASSPPGGNNEQFF
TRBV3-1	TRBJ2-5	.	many	TGTGCCAGCACCTTGGGGCCCAATACCCAAGAGACCCAGTACTTC	CASTLGPNTQETQYF
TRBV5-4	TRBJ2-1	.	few	TGTGCCAGCAAGGGGGACCCCTCCTACAATGAGCAGTTCTTC	CASKGDPSYNEQFF
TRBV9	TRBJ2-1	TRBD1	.	TGTGCCAGCAGCCTCGAGGGGGCCCTCCAAGGGGATGAGCAGTTCTTC	CASSLEGALQGDEQFF
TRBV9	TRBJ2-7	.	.	TGTGCCAGCAGCGTATCCAGCGGCAGCTCCTACGAGCAGTACTTC	CASSVSSGSSYEQYF
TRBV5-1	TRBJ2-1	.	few	TGCGCCAGCATAAGTAGCGGATACAATGAGCAGTTCTTC	CASISSGYNEQFF
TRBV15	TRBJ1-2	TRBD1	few	TGTGCCACCAGCAGCCCGGGACAGAGCCTATATGGCTACACCTTC	CATSSPGQSLYGYTF
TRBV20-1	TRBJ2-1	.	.	TGCAGTGCCCGAGGGGGGCTAGTCGGGGATGAGCAGTTCTTC	CSARGGLVGDEQFF
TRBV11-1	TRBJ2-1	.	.	TGTGCCAGCAGTCAACAAAAGGTATATGTAGAGGGCCTCTACAATGAGCAGTTCTTC	CASSQQKVYVEGLYNEQFF
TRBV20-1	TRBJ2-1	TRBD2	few	TGCAGTGCTAGCGGACTAGAAAAATACAATGAGCAGTTCTTC	CSASGLEKYNEQFF
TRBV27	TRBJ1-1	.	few	TGTGCCAGCAGCCCAGGAGAGTGGACTGAAGCTTTCTTT	CASSPGEWTEAFF
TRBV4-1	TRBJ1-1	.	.	TGCGCCAGCAGCCAATCGCAGGGGATGAACACTGAAGCTTTCTTT	CASSQSQGMNTEAFF
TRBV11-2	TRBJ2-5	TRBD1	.	TGTGCCAGCAGCTTAGAGGGACAGGGGCCCTACGGTCGGTACTTC	CASSLEGQGPYGRYF
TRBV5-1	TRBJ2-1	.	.	TGCGCCAGCAGCTTGGGCCCGGGGACCACGGGGGATGAGCAGTTCTTC	CASSLGPGTTGDEQFF
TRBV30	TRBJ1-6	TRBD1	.	TGTGCCTGGGCCCGGGGACAGGGTCGTTCACCCCTCCACTTT	CAWARGQGRSPLHF
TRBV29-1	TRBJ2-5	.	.	TGCAGCGTTGAACCAGAGACAGGTTGGGAGACCCAGTACTTC	CSVEPETGWETQYF
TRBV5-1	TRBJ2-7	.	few	TGCGCCAGCAGTTCCAGGACAGCCTCCTACGAGCAGTACTTC	CASSSRTASYEQYF
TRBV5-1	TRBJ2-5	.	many	TGCGCCAGCAGCTTTCGGGAGTTCAAGGAGACCCAGTACTTC	CASSFREFKETQYF
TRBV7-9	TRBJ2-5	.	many	TGTGCCAGCAGCTTGGGTGACAGAGGCCACCAAGAGACCCAGTACTTC	CASSLGDRGHQETQYF
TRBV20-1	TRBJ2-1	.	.	TGCAGTGCCAGCTACGACGGGAGAGGCTTCGGGCAGTTCTTC	CSASYDGRGFGQFF
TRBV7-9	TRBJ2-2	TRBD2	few	TGTGCCAGCAGCCCTCGACTAGCGGGAGGTGTTTCCGGGGAGCTGTTTTTT	CASSPRLAGGVSGELFF
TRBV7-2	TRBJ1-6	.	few	TGTGCCAGCAGCCCCAGGGCCGATAATTCACCCCTCCACTTT	CASSPRADNSPLHF
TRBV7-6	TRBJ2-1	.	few	TGTGCCAGCAGCTTAGCGGTTCAGTACAATGAGCAGTTCTTC	CASSLAVQYNEQFF
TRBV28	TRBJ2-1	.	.	TGTGCCAGCAGTTTATTTACGGACACCGGTGAGCAGTTCTTC	CASSLFTDTGEQFF
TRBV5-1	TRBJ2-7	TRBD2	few	TGCGCCAGCAGCTTGAGTAGCGGGAGAATCTACGAGCAGTACTTC	CASSLSSGRIYEQYF
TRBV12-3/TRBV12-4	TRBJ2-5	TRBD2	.	TGTGCCAGCAGCATAGCGGGGGGAGAGGGGGAGACCCAGTACTTC	CASSIAGGEGETQYF
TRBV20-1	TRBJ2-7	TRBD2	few	TGCAGTGCCGATCAAGCGGGACTCCCTGGAGGGCAGTACTTC	CSADQAGLPGGQYF
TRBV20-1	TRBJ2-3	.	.	TGCAGTGCTAGAGATTTCGCGGGACACCACACAGATACGCAGTATTTT	CSARDFAGHHTDTQYF
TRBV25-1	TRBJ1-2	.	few	TGTGCCAGCAGGAGCAATACTAACTATGGCTACACCTTC	CASRSNTNYGYTF
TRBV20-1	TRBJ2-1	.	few	TGCAGTGCTAGAGATTATGATGAGCAGTTCTTC	CSARDYDEQFF
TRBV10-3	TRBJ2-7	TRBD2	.	TGTGCCATCAGTGACCAGGGACTAGCGAGTAGCGAGCAGTACTTC	CAISDQGLASSEQYF
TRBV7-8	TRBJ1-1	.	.	TGTGCCAGCAGCGCCGGACGCATGAACACTGAAGCTTTCTTT	CASSAGRMNTEAFF
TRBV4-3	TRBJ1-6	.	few	TGCGCCAGCAGCCAAGAGTCGGGGTCCGGGCATTCACCCCTCCACTTT	CASSQESGSGHSPLHF
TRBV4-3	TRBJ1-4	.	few	TGCGCCAGCAGCCAAGATCAGAGAGGGAGCGGTGAAAAACTGTTTTTT	CASSQDQRGSGEKLFF